This T cell receptor (beta chain) stems from a study of blood T cell repertoires in COVID-19. Background on the study: Sites in the United States, Italy and Spain provided acute and convalescent COVID-19 samples. T cells, B-cell-depleted T cells, or PBMCs provided the cDNA or gDNA that served as material.

Trimming took 0 bases from V and 0 from J, leaving 6 bases between them. The germline V gene has CDR1 SGDLS and CDR2 YYNGEE. The CDR3 sequence is 14 residues long. Authors' methods: By means of reference gene primer amplification, nucleated cell counts were estimated. TCRdb's table, derived via immunoSEQ multiplex PCR, lists solely in-frame clones and lacks some. Clone size and the V and J calls come from that table; the DNA yielded D and trimming. Among approximately 140,000 clones listed, 65% to 90% were seen once. The sample was peripheral blood. The TCR sequence derives from a man aged 70 or older with acute or convalescent COVID-19. V is TRBV9 and J is TRBJ1-1; no definite D call. The CDR3 region has the DNA TGTGCCAGCAGCGTAGCCCCAATGAACACTGAAGCTTTCTTT. This sequence encodes CASSVAPMNTEAFF.